These 24 T cell receptor beta chains originate from one sample sequenced in a study of T cells in Graves' hyperthyroidism and ophthalmopathy. TCR beta CDR3 region amplification was performed from RNA transcripts. A set of HTBI primers served as the primers for a first-round RT-PCR of the TCR CDR3. Using its own MiXCR run on the multiplex PCR reads, TCRdb lists one record per CDR3 protein. Of approximately 690,000 distinct CDR3 sequences in the sample, 20% were seen once. Sequencing was done on a sample of blood. The source of these receptors is a man aged 25-45 years with Graves' ophthalmopathy.

This clonotype was seen ten or more times. The V gene is TRBV12-3 or TRBV12-4, the J gene TRBJ1-2; TRBD1 matches 10 bases. V lost 6 bases, J lost 7 bases, and 8 bases stayed unmatched. This CDR3 is 14 amino acids long. In DNA form, the CDR3 reads TGTGCCAGCAGCCCGGGACAGGGGCGACGTGGCTACACCTTC. Its translation is CASSPGQGRRGYTF.

The chain employs TRBV6-1 and TRBJ1-6, with unresolved D. The germline gives CDR1 MNHNS, CDR2 SASEGT. The CDR3 covers 16 residues. V lost 1 base to trimming and J lost 9 bases, with 16 bases between them. The CDR3 is CASSEGAPGSGSPLHF. CDR3 nucleotides: TGTGCCAGCAGTGAAGGGGCCCCGGGGTCCGGTTCACCCCTCCACTTT.

Remarks on this clonotype: This may come from a read error, since a much larger clone is one base off. The rearrangement links TRBV12-3 or TRBV12-4 to TRBJ1-5; 9 bases are shared with TRBD1. This CDR3 has 15 amino acids. The V and J ends lost 5 bases and 6 bases, in that order; junction bases with no gene match: 8. The CDR3 DNA sequence: TGTGCCAGCAGTCTCAGGGACAGGGTTTTTCAGCCCCAGCATTTT. This sequence encodes CASSLRDRVFQPQHF.

The chain is built from TRBV2 and TRBJ1-2; the D gene is possibly TRBD1 (6 bases). CDR1 and CDR2 (germline): SNHLY, FYNNEI. The CDR3 length is 13 residues. Deletions cut 2 bases from V and 4 bases from J, with 8 bases between. CDR3 region: CASSERQVYGYTF. The CDR3 coding sequence is TGTGCCAGCAGTGAAAGACAGGTCTATGGCTACACCTTC.

This chain links TRBV5-4 with TRBJ2-5; 8 bases are shared with TRBD2. The germline gives CDR1 SGHNT, CDR2 YYREEE (reference sequence). Trimming took 4 bases from V and 5 from J; bases not matched to a gene: 4. The CDR3 is 13 amino acids. This CDR3 is CASSTGLGETQYF. DNA for the CDR3: TGTGCCAGCAGCACGGGACTAGGGGAGACCCAGTACTTC.

The rearrangement joins TRBV20-1 to TRBJ2-1; TRBD2 aligns across 8 bases. Trimming took 4 bases from V and 7 from J; bases not matched to a gene: 15. CDR1 is DFQATT, CDR2 SNEGSKA, per germline (reference sequence). The CDR3 runs 16 residues. DNA of the CDR3: TGCAGTGCTACCGTATGGGGGGCGGCGGGAGGTAATGAGCAGTTCTTC. Translation gives CSATVWGAAGGNEQFF.

This clonotype was picked up many times. The V call is TRBV12-3 or TRBV12-4, the J call TRBJ1-1, with 7 nucleotides matching TRBD1. V lost 4 bases and J lost 3; bases outside the gene matches: 5. The CDR3 is made up of 14 amino acids. CDR3 protein: CASSSTGEDTEAFF. Written as DNA, the CDR3 is TGTGCCAGCAGTTCAACAGGGGAGGACACTGAAGCTTTCTTT.

The rearrangement joins TRBV28 to TRBJ2-7; tentatively, D is TRBD1 or TRBD2 (5 bases each). CDR3 size: 18 residues. The germline CDR1 and CDR2 sequences are MDHEN and SYDVKM. V dropped 8 bases and J dropped 3 bases, with 29 bases sitting between them. CDR3 DNA sequence: TGTGCCAGCGGGACCCTGGGCGAGACCCTAGGGCCTTACTACGAGCAGTACTTC. Translation: CASGTLGETLGPYYEQYF.

This clonotype occurred many times. The chain combines TRBV24-1 with TRBJ2-1; 8 bases agree with TRBD2. CDR1 KGHDR and CDR2 SFDVKD come from the germline V gene. V shed 0 bases and J 5 bases; nucleotides not matched to a gene: 8. CDR3 size: 17 residues. This CDR3 is CATSDLPRGRRNNEQFF. CDR3 sequence (DNA): TGTGCCACCAGTGATTTGCCGCGCGGGAGGAGGAACAATGAGCAGTTCTTC.

The chain uses TRBV7-3 and TRBJ2-2, with a tentative D call TRBD2 (6 bases). With 5 bases removed from V and 7 bases from J, the gap between germline ends came to 14 bases. This CDR3 spans 14 amino acids. Looked up from germline, CDR1 is SGHTA and CDR2 is FQGTGA. CDR3 in DNA: TGTGCCAGCAGCGCGGGACCCGCTTACGGGGAGCTGTTTTTT. Translating gives CASSAGPAYGELFF.

In its sample, this clonotype was seen many times. The V and J genes are TRBV12-3 or TRBV12-4 and TRBJ2-3; D is perhaps TRBD2 (6 bases). The CDR3 is 16 residues long. V was pared by 5 bases and J by 4 bases, with 19 bases between. The CDR3 protein is CASSPSRLEFADTQYF. The CDR3 nucleotides are TGTGCCAGCAGTCCCTCCCGACTAGAGTTTGCAGATACGCAGTATTTT.

This chain uses TRBV3-1 with TRBJ2-7; D possibly uses TRBD1 or TRBD2 (5 bases each). The germline V and J ends were trimmed by 2 bases and 2 bases, with 13 bases remaining between them. Germline-derived CDR1 and CDR2 are LGHDT and YNNKEL (reference sequence). The CDR3 loop spans 15 amino acids. The CDR3: CASSQSWGLTYEQYF. The CDR3 DNA follows: TGTGCCAGCAGCCAATCCTGGGGGTTAACCTACGAGCAGTACTTC.

This clonotype was found a few times. The chain links TRBV5-1 to TRBJ2-3; D may be TRBD2 (6 bases). Germline loops: CDR1 SGHRS, CDR2 YFSETQ. The V and J ends lost 4 bases and 5 bases respectively, with 17 bases between them. The CDR3 is made up of 15 amino acids. CDR3 DNA: TGCGCCAGCAGCCCGACGACTAGTGGGGGAGATACGCAGTATTTT. Translation gives CASSPTTSGGDTQYF.

In this sample, this clonotype turned up a few times. The CDR3 loop reads CASSDDGARQPQHF. For the CDR3, the DNA is TGTGCCAGCAGTGACGATGGGGCGCGACAGCCCCAGCATTTT. The genes are TRBV6-1 and TRBJ1-5; D is possibly TRBD1 (5 bases). The CDR3 consists of 14 residues. Per germline, CDR1 MNHNS and CDR2 SASEGT. V lost 3 bases and J lost 7, with 13 bases in between.

CDR3 residues: CASSLESPGNTEAFF. In DNA, the CDR3 is TGCGCCAGCAGCTTGGAGAGTCCGGGGAACACTGAAGCTTTCTTT. The J gene is TRBJ1-1, the V gene TRBV5-1; no firm D call. The CDR3 contains 15 residues. The germline V and J ends were trimmed by 0 bases and 1 base, with 10 bases remaining between them. Germline-derived CDR1 and CDR2 are SGHRS and YFSETQ.

This clonotype was counted ten times or more. The chain uses TRBV20-1 and TRBJ1-6; perhaps TRBD1 as D (5 bases). Germline lookup yields CDR1 DFQATT and CDR2 SNEGSKA (reference sequence). Trimming cost V 0 bases and J 6 bases, with 9 bases left between them. This CDR3 contains 14 residues. CDR3 in amino acids: CSARDTGSNSPLHF. In DNA, the CDR3 is TGCAGTGCTAGAGATACAGGCTCTAATTCACCCCTCCACTTT.

At least ten counts were recorded for this clonotype. This chain connects TRBV11-2 to TRBJ2-7; D possibly uses TRBD1 or TRBD2 (5 bases each). The V gene's germline CDR1 is SGHAT and CDR2 FQNNGV. The V gene lost 1 base and the J gene lost 5 bases, with 9 bases spanning the gap. The CDR3 sequence is 13 residues long. The CDR3 region is CASSLVEGHEQYF. CDR3 nucleotides: TGTGCCAGCAGCTTAGTTGAGGGGCACGAGCAGTACTTC.

This clonotype was seen repeatedly, ten times or more. The chain has TRBV18 and TRBJ2-7; the D gene is possibly TRBD1 (5 bases). With 3 bases removed from V and 1 base from J, the gap between germline ends came to 19 bases. The CDR3 runs 17 residues. Germline CDR1 and CDR2: KGHSH and LQKENI. CDR3 amino acids: CASSPLASQGASYEQYF. The DNA of the CDR3 is TGTGCCAGCTCACCCCTCGCGTCGCAGGGTGCTTCCTACGAGCAGTACTTC.

The chain is built from TRBV5-6 and TRBJ1-5; D gene ambiguous. The germline V gene encodes CDR1 SGHDT and CDR2 YYEEEE. The CDR3 extends over 15 amino acids. V was clipped by 4 bases and J by 6 bases, with 17 bases between them. The chain's CDR3 is CASSRWAGGGQPQHF. The CDR3 DNA reads TGTGCCAGCAGCCGTTGGGCCGGTGGAGGTCAGCCCCAGCATTTT.

The rearrangement links TRBV20-1 to TRBJ2-3, with 7 positions matching TRBD2. Germline V gene sequence: CDR1 DFQATT, CDR2 SNEGSKA (reference sequence). Trimming at V came to 6 bases and at J to 0 bases, leaving 6 bases not matched to a gene. There are 14 residues in the CDR3. The CDR3 is CSAIRTSSTDTQYF. CDR3 DNA sequence: TGCAGTGCAATAAGGACTAGTAGCACAGATACGCAGTATTTT.

The rearrangement links TRBV7-2 to TRBJ2-3, with 8 positions matching TRBD2. Germline V lookup: CDR1 SGHTA, CDR2 FQGNSA. With 0 bases clipped from V and 2 bases from J, the junction kept 4 bases outside the gene matches. The CDR3 has 16 residues. CDR3 amino acids: CASSLAIAGPTDTQYF. In nucleotides, the CDR3 is TGTGCCAGCAGCTTAGCGATAGCGGGACCCACAGATACGCAGTATTTT.

This clonotype was recorded at least ten times. The chain has TRBV10-3 and TRBJ1-1, with a possible D match to TRBD1 (6 bases). CDR1 and CDR2 from the germline V gene are ENHRY and SYGVKD. The V and J ends lost 6 bases and 1 base respectively, with 9 bases between them. The CDR3 is made up of 13 amino acids. The CDR3 DNA reads as TGTGCCATCAGCGACAGGCCGAACACTGAAGCTTTCTTT. This codes for CAISDRPNTEAFF.

This sequence joins TRBV20-1 and TRBJ1-5; D might be TRBD1 (6 bases). CDR3 length: 15 amino acids. Deletions cut 3 bases from V and 0 bases from J, with 12 bases between. CDR1 and CDR2 (germline): DFQATT, SNEGSKA (reference sequence). DNA for the CDR3: TGCAGTGCTAGCCGGACAGAGTATAGCAATCAGCCCCAGCATTTT. Encoded protein: CSASRTEYSNQPQHF.

Comment on this clonotype: Given a much more abundant clone one base away, this may be a read error. The rearrangement joins TRBV11-2 to TRBJ1-2; TRBD1 aligns across 9 bases. The CDR3 runs to 14 residues. Germline CDR1 SGHAT, CDR2 FQNNGV. V lost 5 bases and J lost 2; bases outside the gene matches: 3. CDR3 amino acids: CASSGGTGNYGYTF. Here the CDR3 DNA reads TGTGCCAGCAGCGGAGGGACAGGGAACTATGGCTACACCTTC. Complete variable domain (other parts from reference TRBV11-2 and TRBJ1-2): EAGVAQSPRYKIIEKRQSVAFWCNPISGHATLYWYQQILGQGPKLLIQFQNNGVVDDSQLPKDRFSAERLKGVDSTLKIQPAKLEDSAVYLCASSGGTGNYGYTFGSGTRLTVV.